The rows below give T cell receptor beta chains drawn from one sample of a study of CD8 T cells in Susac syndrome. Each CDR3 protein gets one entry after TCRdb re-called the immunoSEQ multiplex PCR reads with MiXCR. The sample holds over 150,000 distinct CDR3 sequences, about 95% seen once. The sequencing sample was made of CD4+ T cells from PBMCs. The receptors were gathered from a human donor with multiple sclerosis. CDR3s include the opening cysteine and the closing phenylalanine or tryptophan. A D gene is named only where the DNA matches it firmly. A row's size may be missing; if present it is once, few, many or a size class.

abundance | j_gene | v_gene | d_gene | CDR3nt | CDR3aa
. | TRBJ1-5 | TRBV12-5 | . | TGTGCTAGTGCCACCGCCCCGACGAATCAGCCCCAGCATTTT | CASATAPTNQPQHF
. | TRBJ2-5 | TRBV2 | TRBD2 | TGTGCCAGCAGTGCGGCGGGGGGCCTATACTTC | CASSAAGGLYF
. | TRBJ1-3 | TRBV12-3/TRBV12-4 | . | TGTGCCAGCAGTTTAGTGGGTGCTTCTGGAAACACCATATATTTT | CASSLVGASGNTIYF
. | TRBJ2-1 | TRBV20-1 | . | TGCAGTGCTAGAGAGGGGTACAATGAGCAGTTCTTC | CSAREGYNEQFF
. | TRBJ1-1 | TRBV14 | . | TGTGCCAGCAGCCCCCAGAGACGGACTGAAGCTTTCTTT | CASSPQRRTEAFF
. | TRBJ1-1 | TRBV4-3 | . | TGCGCCAGCAGCCAAGTCAGGGTGACTGAAGCTTTCTTT | CASSQVRVTEAFF
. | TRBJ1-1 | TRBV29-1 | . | TGCAGCGTTCGTCAAGGGCCTCTTAACACTGAAGCTTTCTTT | CSVRQGPLNTEAFF
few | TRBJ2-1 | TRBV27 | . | TGTGCCAGCAGTTTGGTAAGGGGATCTTACAATGAGCAGTTCTTC | CASSLVRGSYNEQFF
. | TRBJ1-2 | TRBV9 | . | TGTGCCAGCAGCTCGAGTGGGCGCGGCTCGGGAGGCTACACCTTC | CASSSSGRGSGGYTF
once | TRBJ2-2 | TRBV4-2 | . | TGTGCCAGCAGCCAAGTGGATCGCCCCGGGTTGTCGGGGGAGCTGTTTTTT | CASSQVDRPGLSGELFF
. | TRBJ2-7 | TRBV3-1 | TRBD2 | TGTGCCAGCAGGGGAACCGGGACTAGGGCCTACGAGCAGTACTTC | CASRGTGTRAYEQYF
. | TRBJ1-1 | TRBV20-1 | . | TGCAGTGCTAGTTACACTGAAGCTTTCTTT | CSASYTEAFF
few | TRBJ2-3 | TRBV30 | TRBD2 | TGTGCCTGGAGCCTAGCGGGCGGCACAGATACGCAGTATTTT | CAWSLAGGTDTQYF
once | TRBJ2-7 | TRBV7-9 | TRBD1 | TGTGCCAGCAGCGCGTGGACAGGGGGCTCTGGCGAGCAGTACTTC | CASSAWTGGSGEQYF
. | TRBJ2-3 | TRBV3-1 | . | TGTGCCAGCAGCCAAGGTCTCTTGGGTACTGCGGGAACGCAGTATTTT | CASSQGLLGTAGTQYF
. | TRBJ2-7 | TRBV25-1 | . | TGTGCCAGCAGTGGCGTAGGGGGCGAGCAGTACTTC | CASSGVGGEQYF
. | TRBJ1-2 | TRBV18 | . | TGTGCCAGCTCACCACCGAATGGGGGGAACTATGGCTACACCTTC | CASSPPNGGNYGYTF
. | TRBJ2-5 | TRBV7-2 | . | TGTGCCAGCAGCTACGCCAGGGGTCAAGAGACCCAGTACTTC | CASSYARGQETQYF
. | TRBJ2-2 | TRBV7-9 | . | TGTGCCAGCGAAGAGGAGCTGTTTTTT | CASEEELFF
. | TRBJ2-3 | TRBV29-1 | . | TGCAGCGCCTCCGTCCGGGGCGGAGATACGCAGTATTTT | CSASVRGGDTQYF
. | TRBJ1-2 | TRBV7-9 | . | TGTGCCAGCAGCCGACGGCAGACAGGACATGGCTACACCTTC | CASSRRQTGHGYTF
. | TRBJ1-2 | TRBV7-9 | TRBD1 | TGTGCCAGCAGCTTAAACCCCAGACAGGGGAGAAACTATGGCTACACCTTC | CASSLNPRQGRNYGYTF
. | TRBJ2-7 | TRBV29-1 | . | TGCAGCGTCGCCTGGGACTCCTACGAGCAGTACTTC | CSVAWDSYEQYF
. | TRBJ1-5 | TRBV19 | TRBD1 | TGTGCCAGTACGGACCCGGGAACAGGGGCCCGCGCGCCCCAGCATTTT | CASTDPGTGARAPQHF
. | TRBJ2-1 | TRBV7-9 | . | TGTGCCACTCAAACAGGGTTGGATGAGCAGTTCTTC | CATQTGLDEQFF
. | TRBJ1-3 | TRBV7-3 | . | TGTGCCAGCAGCCCAAACCCCCCTGGCTCTGGAAACACCATATATTTT | CASSPNPPGSGNTIYF
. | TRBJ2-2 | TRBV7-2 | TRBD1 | TGTGCCAGCAGCTTAGACTCCCCCAGGGGGCAGGCCGGGGAGCTGTTTTTT | CASSLDSPRGQAGELFF
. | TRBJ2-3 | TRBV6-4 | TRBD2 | TGTGCCAGCACAATAGCGGGCCCTGGCACAGATACGCAGTATTTT | CASTIAGPGTDTQYF
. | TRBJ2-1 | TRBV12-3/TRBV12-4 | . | TGTGCCAGCAGTCCCTTCTGGAATGAGCAGTTCTTC | CASSPFWNEQFF
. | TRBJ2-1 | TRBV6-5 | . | TGTGCCAGCAGTAGACTCCGGGATCCCCTCCAGTTCTTC | CASSRLRDPLQFF
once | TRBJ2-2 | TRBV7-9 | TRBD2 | TGTGCCAGCCTGCTAGCGGGAGACACCGGGGAGCTGTTTTTT | CASLLAGDTGELFF
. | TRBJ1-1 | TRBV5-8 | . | TGTGCCAGCAGCTTGAGCGCGGCTACCGAAGCTTTCTTT | CASSLSAATEAFF
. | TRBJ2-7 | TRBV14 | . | TGTGCCAGCAGCCTCGGGACGCCTGGAAAGCAGTACTTC | CASSLGTPGKQYF
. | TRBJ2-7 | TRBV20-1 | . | TGCAGTGCTGGAAGAGATCCGGGGTCCTACGAGCAGTACTTC | CSAGRDPGSYEQYF
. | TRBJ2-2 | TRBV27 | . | TGTGCCAGCAGTCCCGCATACCACCACGGGGAGCTGTTTTTT | CASSPAYHHGELFF
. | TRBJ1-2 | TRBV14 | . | TGTGCCAGCAGCAACAGGGACTATGGCTACACCTTC | CASSNRDYGYTF
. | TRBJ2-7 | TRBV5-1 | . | TGCGCCAGCAGCTTCACTCCAGGGGTATCCTACGAGCAGTACTTC | CASSFTPGVSYEQYF
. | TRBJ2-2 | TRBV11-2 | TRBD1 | TGTGCCAGCAGCTACCGCCGACAGGGGGAATCGAACACCGGGGAGCTGTTTTTT | CASSYRRQGESNTGELFF
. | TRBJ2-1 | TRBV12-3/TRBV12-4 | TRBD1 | TGTGCCAGCAGTTTGTCGACAGGGAGCTACAATGAGCAGTTCTTC | CASSLSTGSYNEQFF
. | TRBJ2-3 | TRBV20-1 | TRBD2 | TGCAGTGCTATGGGACTAGCGGGAGCTAGCACAGATACGCAGTATTTT | CSAMGLAGASTDTQYF
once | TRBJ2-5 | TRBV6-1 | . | TGTGCCAGCAGTGAAGCGGCCAGGGAAGTAGAGACCCAGTACTTC | CASSEAAREVETQYF
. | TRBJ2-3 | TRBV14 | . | TGTGCCAGCAGCCCCCGGACCGGACCAGATACGCAGTATTTT | CASSPRTGPDTQYF
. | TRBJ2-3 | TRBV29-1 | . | TGCAGCGTCCGCAAAGGGGGGGGAGCAGATACGCAGTATTTT | CSVRKGGGADTQYF
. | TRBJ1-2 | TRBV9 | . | TGTGCCAGCAGCGGGCGGACAGCTAACTATGGCTACACCTTC | CASSGRTANYGYTF
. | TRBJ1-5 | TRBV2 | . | TGTGCCAGCGGACGTTGGGGGAGCAATCAGCCCCAGCATTTT | CASGRWGSNQPQHF
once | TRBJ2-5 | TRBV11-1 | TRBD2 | TGTGCCAGCAGCCTCGGACTAGCGGGAGACCGGTTCTTC | CASSLGLAGDRFF
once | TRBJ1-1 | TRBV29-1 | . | TGCAGCGTTGATCAAGCGGCAGTTTCTGAAGCTTTCTTT | CSVDQAAVSEAFF
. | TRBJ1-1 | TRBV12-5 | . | TGTGCTAGTGGTTTGGTAAGTCACACTGAAGCTTTCTTT | CASGLVSHTEAFF
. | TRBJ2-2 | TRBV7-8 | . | TGTGCCAGCAGCTCGTCAGCGCGGGGTAACACCGGGGAGCTGTTTTTT | CASSSSARGNTGELFF
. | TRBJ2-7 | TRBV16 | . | TGTGCCAGCAGCCAATATAACGAGCAGTACTTC | CASSQYNEQYF
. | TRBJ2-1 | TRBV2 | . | TGTGCCAGCAGTGAGGATGAGCAGTTCTTC | CASSEDEQFF
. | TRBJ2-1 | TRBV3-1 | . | TGTGCCAGCAGCCAAGATTTTGGGGGGGCCTCCTACAATGAGCAGTTCTTC | CASSQDFGGASYNEQFF
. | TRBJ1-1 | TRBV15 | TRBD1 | TGTGCCACCAGCAGCCTCGACAGGGAGAACACTGAAGCTTTCTTT | CATSSLDRENTEAFF
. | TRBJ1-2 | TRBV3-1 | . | TGTGCCAGCAGCCAAAGGCCAGGGTGGAACTATGGCTACACCTTC | CASSQRPGWNYGYTF
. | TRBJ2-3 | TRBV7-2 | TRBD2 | TGTGCCAGCAGCTTACCCAGCGGGAGGGCCGGGACGCAGTATTTT | CASSLPSGRAGTQYF
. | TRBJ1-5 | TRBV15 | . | TGTGCCACCAGCAGAGGGACAGCGCATAGCAATCAGCCCCAGCATTTT | CATSRGTAHSNQPQHF
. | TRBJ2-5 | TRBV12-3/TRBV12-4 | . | TGTGCCAGCATCGTGGACGGGGGAGAGACCCAGTACTTC | CASIVDGGETQYF
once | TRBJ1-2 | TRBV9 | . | TGTGCCAGCAGCGTAGTTTCCAGATCTAACTATGGCTACACCTTC | CASSVVSRSNYGYTF
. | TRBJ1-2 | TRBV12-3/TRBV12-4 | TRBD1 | TGTGCCACCCGGACAGGGAACTATGGCTACACCTTC | CATRTGNYGYTF
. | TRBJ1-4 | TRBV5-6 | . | TGTGCCAGCAGCTTACGGGGAAAACTGTTTTTT | CASSLRGKLFF